This TCR beta chain was recorded in a study of early T cells in non-severe SARS-CoV-2 infection. The wider study: Chains were unpaired, as sequencing was done on bulk RNA from unsorted whole blood.

Germline CDR1 and CDR2: SGHRS and YFSETQ. The CDR3 sequence is 17 residues long. In this sample, this clonotype turned up a few times. Compared with germline, one end of the junction differs, possibly owing to a read error. In TCRdb, the 5' RACE reads were re-called with MiXCR into one record per CDR3 protein. The sample consists of 45,000 to 75,000 distinct CDR3 sequences, roughly an eighth of them appearing once. This clonotype was obtained from an adult who was a healthcare worker with PCR-confirmed SARS-CoV-2 infection or an uninfected control (not recorded which). Sequenced material: whole blood. The chain joins TRBV5-1 to TRBJ2-1; D is possibly TRBD1 or TRBD2 (6 bases each). The CDR3 DNA is TGCGCCAGCAGCCGCCCCAAAGGGGGGAGGCCCTACACTGAGCAGTTCTTC. This sequence encodes CASSRPKGGRPYTEQFF.